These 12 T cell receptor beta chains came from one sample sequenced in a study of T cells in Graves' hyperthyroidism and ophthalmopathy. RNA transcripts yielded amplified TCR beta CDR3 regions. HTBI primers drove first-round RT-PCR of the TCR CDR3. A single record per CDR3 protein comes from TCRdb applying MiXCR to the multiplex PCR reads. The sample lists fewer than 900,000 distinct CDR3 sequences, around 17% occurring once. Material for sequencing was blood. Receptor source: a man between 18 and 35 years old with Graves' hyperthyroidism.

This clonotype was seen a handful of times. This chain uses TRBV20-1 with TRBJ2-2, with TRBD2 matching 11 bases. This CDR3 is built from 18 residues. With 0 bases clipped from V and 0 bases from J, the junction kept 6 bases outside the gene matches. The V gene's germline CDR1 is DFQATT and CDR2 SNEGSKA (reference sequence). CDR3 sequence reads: CSARDPGTSGANTGELFF. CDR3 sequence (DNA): TGCAGTGCTAGAGATCCCGGGACTAGCGGAGCGAACACCGGGGAGCTGTTTTTT.

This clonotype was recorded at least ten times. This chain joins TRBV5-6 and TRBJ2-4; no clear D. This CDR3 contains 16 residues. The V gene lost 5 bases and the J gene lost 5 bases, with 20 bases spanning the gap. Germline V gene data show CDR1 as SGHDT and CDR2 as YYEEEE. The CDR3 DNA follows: TGTGCCAGCAGACCGAATCCTACAGTTGCGCAAAACATTCAGTACTTC. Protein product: CASRPNPTVAQNIQYF.

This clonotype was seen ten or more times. The CDR3, as DNA: TGCGCCAGCAGCCCGGAGATGGGTGCGAACTCCTACGAGCAGTACTTC. It translates to CASSPEMGANSYEQYF. The rearrangement links TRBV5-1 to TRBJ2-7; unclear D gene. V lost 4 bases, J lost 0 bases, and 17 bases lay in between. The germline V gene has CDR1 SGHRS and CDR2 YFSETQ. CDR3 length equals 16 residues.

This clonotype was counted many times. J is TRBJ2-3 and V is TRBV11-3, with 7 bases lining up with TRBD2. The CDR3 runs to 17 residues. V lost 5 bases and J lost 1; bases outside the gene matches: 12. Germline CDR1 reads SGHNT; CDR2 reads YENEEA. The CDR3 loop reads CASSRRGGRGGTDTQYF. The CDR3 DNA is TGTGCCAGCAGCCGTAGGGGAGGGAGAGGGGGCACAGATACGCAGTATTTT.

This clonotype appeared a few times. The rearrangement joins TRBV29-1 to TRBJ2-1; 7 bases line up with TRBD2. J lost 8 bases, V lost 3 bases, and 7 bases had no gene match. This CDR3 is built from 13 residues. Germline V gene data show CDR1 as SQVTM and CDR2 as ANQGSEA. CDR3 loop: CSVDRGRGDEQFF. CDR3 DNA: TGCAGCGTTGATCGGGGGAGGGGTGATGAGCAGTTCTTC.

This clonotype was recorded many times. DNA for the CDR3: TGTGCCAGCAGTGAAGCCCAGAGGGGTGTTGGCTATGGCTACACCTTC. Its translation is CASSEAQRGVGYGYTF. V usage is TRBV6-1 and J usage is TRBJ1-2; D is perhaps TRBD1 (5 bases). V lost 0 bases, J lost 4 bases, and 15 bases lay in between. This CDR3 is built from 16 residues. Germline-derived CDR1 and CDR2 are MNHNS and SASEGT.

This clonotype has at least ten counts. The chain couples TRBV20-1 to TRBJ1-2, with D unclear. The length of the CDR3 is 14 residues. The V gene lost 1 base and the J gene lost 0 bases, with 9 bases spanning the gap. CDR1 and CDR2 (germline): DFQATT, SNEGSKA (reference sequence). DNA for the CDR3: TGCAGTGCTAGAGTCAGGCAGGCTAACTATGGCTACACCTTC. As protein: CSARVRQANYGYTF.

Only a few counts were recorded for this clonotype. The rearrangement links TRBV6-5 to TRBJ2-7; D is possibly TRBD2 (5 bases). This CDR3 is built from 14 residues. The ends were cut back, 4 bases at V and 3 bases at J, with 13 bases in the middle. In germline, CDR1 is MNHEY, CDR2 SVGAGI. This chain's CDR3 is CASSSSSGLYEQYF. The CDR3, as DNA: TGTGCCAGCAGTTCGTCCTCAGGACTCTACGAGCAGTACTTC.

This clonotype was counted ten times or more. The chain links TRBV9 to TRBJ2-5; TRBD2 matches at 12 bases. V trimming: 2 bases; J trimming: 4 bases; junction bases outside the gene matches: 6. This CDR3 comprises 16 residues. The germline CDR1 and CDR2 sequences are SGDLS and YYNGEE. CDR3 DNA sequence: TGTGCCAGCAGCGTTCTAGCGGGAGGGCCTCGAGAGACCCAGTACTTC. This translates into CASSVLAGGPRETQYF.

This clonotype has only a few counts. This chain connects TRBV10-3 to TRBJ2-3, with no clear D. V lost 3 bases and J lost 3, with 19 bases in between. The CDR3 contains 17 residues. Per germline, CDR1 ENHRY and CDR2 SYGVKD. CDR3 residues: CAISDRIGLGWTDTQYF. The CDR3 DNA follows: TGTGCCATCAGTGATAGGATCGGCCTGGGGTGGACAGATACGCAGTATTTT.

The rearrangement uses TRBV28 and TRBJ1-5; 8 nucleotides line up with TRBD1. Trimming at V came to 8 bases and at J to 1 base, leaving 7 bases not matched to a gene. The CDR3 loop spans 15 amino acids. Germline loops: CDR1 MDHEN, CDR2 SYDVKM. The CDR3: CASGQGAKSNQPQHF. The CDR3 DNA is TGTGCCAGCGGTCAGGGGGCGAAAAGCAATCAGCCCCAGCATTTT.

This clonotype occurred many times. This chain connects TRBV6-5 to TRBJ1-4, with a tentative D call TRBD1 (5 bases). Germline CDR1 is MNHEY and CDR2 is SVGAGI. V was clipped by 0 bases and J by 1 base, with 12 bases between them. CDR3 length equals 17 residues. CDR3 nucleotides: TGTGCCAGCAGTTACTCATCGGGTAGGGGAACTAATGAAAAACTGTTTTTT. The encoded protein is CASSYSSGRGTNEKLFF.